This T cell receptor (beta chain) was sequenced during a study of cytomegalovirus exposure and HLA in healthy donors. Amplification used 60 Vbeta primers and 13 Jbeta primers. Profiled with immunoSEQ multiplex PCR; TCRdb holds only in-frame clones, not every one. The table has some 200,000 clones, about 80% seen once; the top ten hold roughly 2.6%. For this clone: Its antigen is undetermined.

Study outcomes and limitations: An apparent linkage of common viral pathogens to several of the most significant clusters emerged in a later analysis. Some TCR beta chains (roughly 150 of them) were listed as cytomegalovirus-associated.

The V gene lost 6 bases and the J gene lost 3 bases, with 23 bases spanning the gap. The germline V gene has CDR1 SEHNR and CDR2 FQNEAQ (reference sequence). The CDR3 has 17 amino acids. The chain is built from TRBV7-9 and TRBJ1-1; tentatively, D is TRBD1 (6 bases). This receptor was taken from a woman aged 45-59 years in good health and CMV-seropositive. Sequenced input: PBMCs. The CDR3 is CASRTPLGTPRDTEAFF. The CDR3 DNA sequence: TGTGCCAGCAGGACACCCCTCGGGACACCAAGGGACACTGAAGCTTTCTTT.